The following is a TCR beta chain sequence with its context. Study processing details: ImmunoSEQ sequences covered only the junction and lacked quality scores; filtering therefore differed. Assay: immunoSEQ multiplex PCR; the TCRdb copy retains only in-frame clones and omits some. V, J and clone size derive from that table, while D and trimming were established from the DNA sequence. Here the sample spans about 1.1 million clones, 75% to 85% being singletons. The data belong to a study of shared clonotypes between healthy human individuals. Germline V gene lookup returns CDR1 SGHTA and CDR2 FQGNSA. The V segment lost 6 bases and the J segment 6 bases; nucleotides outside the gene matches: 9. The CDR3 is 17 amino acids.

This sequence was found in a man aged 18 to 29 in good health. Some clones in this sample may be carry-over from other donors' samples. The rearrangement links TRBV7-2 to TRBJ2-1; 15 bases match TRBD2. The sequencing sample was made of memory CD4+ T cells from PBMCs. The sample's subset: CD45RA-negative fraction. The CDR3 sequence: CASRPPGLAGGANEQFF. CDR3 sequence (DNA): TGTGCCAGCAGACCGCCGGGACTAGCGGGAGGAGCCAATGAGCAGTTCTTC.